Listed here are 19 T cell receptor beta chains from one sample, sequenced in a study of blood T cell repertoires in COVID-19. Data came from immunoSEQ multiplex PCR; TCRdb stores just in-frame clones and leaves some out. The data hold about 350,000 clones, with around nine tenths observed a single time. Sequenced: PBMCs or T cells enriched from blood (not recorded which). All receptors derive from a woman under 40 who had been exposed to COVID-19.

Only one count was recorded for this clone. The chain has TRBV28 and TRBJ2-5; TRBD2 agrees at 10 bases. The CDR3 is made up of 14 amino acids. From germline, CDR1 is MDHEN and CDR2 SYDVKM. V was clipped by 5 bases and J by 4 bases; unmatched bases: 4. The CDR3: CASSPAGGRETQYF. As DNA, the CDR3 is TGTGCCAGCAGTCCAGCGGGAGGGCGAGAGACCCAGTACTTC.

The chain uses TRBV9 and TRBJ2-2, with TRBD2 matching over 7 bases. Germline CDR1 reads SGDLS; CDR2 reads YYNGEE. V dropped 0 bases and J dropped 6; count of bases not matched to a gene: 8. The CDR3 consists of 16 residues. CDR3 DNA: TGTGCCAGCAGCGTAGTAGGCAGCGGGATCGCCGGGGAGCTGTTTTTT. It translates to CASSVVGSGIAGELFF.

This clone was counted between two and nine times. The CDR3 DNA reads as TGTGCCAGCAGCCAGGACAGCCACACCGGGGAGCTGTTTTTT. It encodes CASSQDSHTGELFF. The rearrangement links TRBV6-2 or TRBV6-3 to TRBJ2-2; TRBD1 is a possible D gene (6 bases). This CDR3 spans 14 amino acids. Trimming took 6 bases from V and 3 from J, leaving 11 bases between them. In germline, CDR1 is MNHEY, CDR2 SVGEGT.

The chain employs TRBV10-3 and TRBJ1-5; D call uncertain. The CDR3 covers 14 residues. Germline V gene lookup returns CDR1 ENHRY and CDR2 SYGVKD. V shed 5 bases and J shed 0 bases, with 8 bases lying between them. The chain's CDR3 is CAISRGDSNQPQHF. The CDR3 DNA follows: TGTGCCATCAGTCGGGGTGATAGCAATCAGCCCCAGCATTTT.

For this clone: A junction boundary mismatches the germline segment, possibly from a read error. The chain recombines TRBV18 with TRBJ1-2; D is undetermined. The CDR3 totals 12 residues. Germline CDR1 KGHSH, CDR2 LQKENI. CDR3 nucleotides: TGTGCCAGCTCACCTGATGAGAGGCTAATTCCCTTC. It translates to CASSPDERLIPF.

The CDR3, as DNA: TGCAGCGCCCTGGGACTAGCAAACGAGCAGTACTTC. This gives the protein CSALGLANEQYF. The genes are TRBV29-1 and TRBJ2-7; TRBD2 agrees at 9 bases. Per germline, CDR1 SQVTM and CDR2 ANQGSEA. This CDR3 comprises 12 residues. With 7 bases clipped from V and 5 bases from J, the junction kept 6 bases outside the gene matches.

The chain carries TRBV3-1 (or the pseudogene TRBV3-2) and TRBJ2-1; TRBD2 matches at 9 bases. The germline CDR1 and CDR2 sequences are LGHDT and YNNKEL (reference sequence). V was clipped by 8 bases and J by 1 base; unmatched bases: 6. The CDR3 covers 15 residues. CDR3 region: CASRSGSLSYNEQFF. CDR3 in DNA: TGTGCCAGCCGTAGCGGGAGTTTGTCCTACAATGAGCAGTTCTTC.

This chain connects TRBV7-9 to TRBJ1-2; no clear D. The CDR3 is made up of 14 amino acids. Trimming took 4 bases from V and 4 from J, leaving 13 bases between them. Germline V gene sequence: CDR1 SEHNR, CDR2 FQNEAQ (reference sequence). The CDR3 protein is CASSSTGRTYGYTF. Here the CDR3 DNA reads TGTGCCAGCAGCTCCACTGGGAGGACCTATGGCTACACCTTC. The full variable domain, in which reference TRBV7-9 and TRBJ1-2 provide the parts outside the CDR3, is DTGVSQNPRHKITKRGQNVTFRCDPISEHNRLYWYRQTLGQGPEFLTYFQNEAQLEKSRLLSDRFSAERPKGSFSTLEIQRTEQGDSAMYLCASSSTGRTYGYTFGSGTRLTVV.

The chain has TRBV29-1 and TRBJ2-5, with D possibly being TRBD2 (6 bases). Germline CDR1 and CDR2: SQVTM and ANQGSEA. The CDR3 loop spans 16 amino acids. Deletions cut 5 bases from V and 2 bases from J, with 21 bases between. The CDR3 is CSVTPPHGEEQETQYF. The CDR3 DNA sequence: TGCAGCGTTACCCCCCCGCATGGGGAGGAACAAGAGACCCAGTACTTC.

The V and J genes are TRBV11-3 and TRBJ2-1; 15 bases line up with TRBD2. Germline V gives CDR1 SGHNT, CDR2 YENEEA. Trimming removed 5 bases from V and 7 bases from J; junction bases left unmatched: 3. The CDR3 totals 15 residues. In DNA form, the CDR3 reads TGTGCCAGCAGCCGGGGGACTAGCGGGAGGAATGAGCAGTTCTTC. It encodes CASSRGTSGRNEQFF. Full variable domain (remainder filled in from reference TRBV11-3 and TRBJ2-1): EAGVVQSPRYKIIEKKQPVAFWCNPISGHNTLYWYLQNLGQGPELLIRYENEEAVDDSQLPKDRFSAERLKGVDSTLKIQPAELGDSAVYLCASSRGTSGRNEQFFGPGTRLTVL.

The chain combines TRBV11-2 with TRBJ2-7; 7 bases line up with TRBD2. CDR1 and CDR2 from the germline V gene are SGHAT and FQNNGV. V was clipped by 5 bases and J by 7 bases; unmatched bases: 5. CDR3 size: 12 residues. The CDR3 DNA is TGTGCCAGCAGCCACCAAGCGGGGGAGCAGTACTTC. Translation: CASSHQAGEQYF.

A note on this clone: This same CDR3 is encoded by further DNA sequences in the sample. V and J are TRBV30 and TRBJ1-4; TRBD1 matches 10 bases. The CDR3 has 14 amino acids. V shed 2 bases, J shed 6 bases, and the junction held 3 bases outside the gene matches. In germline, CDR1 is GTSNPN, CDR2 SVGIG (reference sequence). The DNA of the CDR3 is TGTGCCTGGAGTAGCGGGACAGGGGATGAAAAACTGTTTTTT. Its translation is CAWSSGTGDEKLFF.

This clone was seen only once. The chain joins TRBV6-5 to TRBJ2-7; D is undetermined. Trimming removed 0 bases from V and 0 bases from J, with 12 bases in between. This CDR3 region has 16 residues. Germline lookup yields CDR1 MNHEY and CDR2 SVGAGI. The CDR3 protein is CASSYSSIRSSYEQYF. The CDR3 DNA is TGTGCCAGCAGTTACTCGTCAATAAGGAGCTCCTACGAGCAGTACTTC.

This clone was seen more than once but under ten times. The rearrangement joins TRBV5-1 to TRBJ2-5; tentatively, D is TRBD1 (7 bases). There are 13 residues in the CDR3. Germline CDR1 and CDR2: SGHRS and YFSETQ. The V gene lost 2 bases and the J gene lost 4 bases, with 9 bases spanning the gap. The CDR3 loop reads CASSFQGGETQYF. Written as DNA, the CDR3 is TGCGCCAGCAGCTTTCAGGGGGGAGAGACCCAGTACTTC. Drawing the rest from reference TRBV5-1 and TRBJ2-5, the complete variable domain is KAGVTQTPRYLIKTRGQQVTLSCSPISGHRSVSWYQQTPGQGLQFLFEYFSETQRNKGNFPGRFSGRQFSNSRSEMNVSTLELGDSALYLCASSFQGGETQYFGPGTRLLVL.

The chain joins TRBV5-1 to TRBJ2-7; D possibly corresponds to TRBD2 (5 bases). Between the trimmed V and J ends, which lost 2 bases and 0 bases, there was a span of 9 bases. Germline V gives CDR1 SGHRS, CDR2 YFSETQ. CDR3 length equals 14 residues. CDR3 DNA sequence: TGCGCCAGCAGCTTACTGACTACCTCCTACGAGCAGTACTTC. It encodes CASSLLTTSYEQYF. Full variable domain (outside the CDR3, taken from reference TRBV5-1 and TRBJ2-7): KAGVTQTPRYLIKTRGQQVTLSCSPISGHRSVSWYQQTPGQGLQFLFEYFSETQRNKGNFPGRFSGRQFSNSRSEMNVSTLELGDSALYLCASSLLTTSYEQYFGPGTRLTVT.

The chain carries TRBV28 and TRBJ2-1, with 16 bases fitting TRBD2. After removal of 10 bases from V and 8 bases from J, the junction contained 2 bases not matched to a gene. The CDR3 has 13 amino acids. From germline, CDR1 is MDHEN and CDR2 SYDVKM. For the CDR3, the DNA is TGTGCCACCGGGACTAGCGGGAGGGATGAGCAGTTCTTC. Its translation: CATGTSGRDEQFF.

The CDR3 loop is CASSLRGGLLDEQYF. In DNA, the CDR3 is TGTGCCAGCAGCTTGAGAGGCGGACTACTGGACGAGCAGTACTTC. The V call is TRBV5-8, the J call TRBJ2-7; D is perhaps TRBD2 (6 bases). CDR1 is SGHTS and CDR2 is YDEGEE in the germline V gene. CDR3 length equals 15 residues. V lost 1 base, J lost 5 bases, and 16 bases lay in between.

This clone was observed a few times. This chain connects TRBV5-8 to TRBJ1-3; D is possibly TRBD1 (5 bases). Germline values: CDR1 SGHTS, CDR2 YDEGEE. With 0 bases removed from V and 4 bases from J, the gap between germline ends came to 11 bases. The length of the CDR3 is 15 residues. The CDR3 nucleotides are TGTGCCAGCAGCTTGGCTGCAGGGCTGGGAAACACCATATATTTT. It specifies CASSLAAGLGNTIYF.

This clone has just a few counts. The chain links TRBV5-1 to TRBJ1-2, with D hard to call. The CDR3 is 13 residues long. CDR1 and CDR2 (germline): SGHRS, YFSETQ. V lost 1 base and J lost 3, with 7 bases in between. The DNA for the CDR3 is TGCGCCAGCAGCTTGCTAGACGACTATGGCTACACCTTC. The encoded protein is CASSLLDDYGYTF.